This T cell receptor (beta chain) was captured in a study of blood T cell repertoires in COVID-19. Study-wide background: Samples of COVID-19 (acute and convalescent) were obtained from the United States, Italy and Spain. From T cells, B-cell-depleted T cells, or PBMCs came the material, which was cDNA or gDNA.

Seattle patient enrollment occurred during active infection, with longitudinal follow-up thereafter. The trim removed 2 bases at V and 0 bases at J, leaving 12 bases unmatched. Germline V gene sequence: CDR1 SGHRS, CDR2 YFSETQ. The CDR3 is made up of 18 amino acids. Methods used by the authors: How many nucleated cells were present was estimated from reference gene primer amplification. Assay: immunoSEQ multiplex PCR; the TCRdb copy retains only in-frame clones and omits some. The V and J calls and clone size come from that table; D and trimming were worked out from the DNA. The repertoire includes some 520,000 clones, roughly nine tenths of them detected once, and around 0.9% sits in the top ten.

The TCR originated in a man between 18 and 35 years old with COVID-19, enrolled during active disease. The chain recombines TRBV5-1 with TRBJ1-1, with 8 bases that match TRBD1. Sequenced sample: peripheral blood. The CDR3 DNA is TGCGCCAGCAGCTTAAATCAGGGGGCGCACGGGTTGAACACTGAAGCTTTCTTT. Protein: CASSLNQGAHGLNTEAFF.